This entry lists 26 T cell receptor beta chains sequenced from one sample in a study of identical twins. In TCRdb, the 5' RACE reads were re-called with MiXCR into one record per CDR3 protein. Among roughly 190,000 distinct CDR3 sequences, about 15% were seen once, and the ten largest hold around 40%. The same data also contributed to another study, on T cells expressing NK-cell markers.

Material: CD8+ T cells sorted from blood. These receptors were obtained from a woman between 18 and 29 years old in good health.

This rearrangement joins TRBV19 to TRBJ1-5; D call uncertain. This CDR3 contains 13 residues. The germline V and J ends were trimmed by 3 bases and 7 bases, with 10 bases remaining between them. Per the germline V gene, CDR1 is LNHDA and CDR2 is SQIVND (reference sequence). The CDR3 DNA is TGTGCCAGTAGTATTGGACCCGCGCAGCCCCAGCATTTT. This encodes CASSIGPAQPQHF.

This clonotype was counted between two and nine times. The chain uses TRBV27 and TRBJ2-4, with D perhaps TRBD1 (6 bases). V gave up 3 bases and J gave up 5 bases, with 8 bases separating them. Germline CDR1 MNHEY, CDR2 SMNVEV (reference sequence). The CDR3 loop spans 13 amino acids. DNA for the CDR3: TGTGCCAGCAGTTTGGACAGACAAAACATTCAGTACTTC. It codes for CASSLDRQNIQYF.

There are a few counts of this clonotype. The genes are TRBV4-3 and TRBJ1-2; D gene unclear. The V end lost 0 bases, the J end lost 6 bases, and 20 bases lay between the germline ends. CDR3 length: 17 amino acids. Germline assignment: CDR1 LGHNA and CDR2 YSLEER. CDR3 sequence (DNA): TGCGCCAGCAGCCAAGATAAGGGCGGGAGGCACCCGGATGGCTACACCTTC. This sequence encodes CASSQDKGGRHPDGYTF.

This clonotype has more than one count but fewer than ten. The CDR3 here is CASSLTEENEQFF. Here the CDR3 DNA reads TGTGCCAGCAGTTTGACTGAAGAAAATGAGCAGTTCTTC. This chain joins TRBV12-3 or TRBV12-4 and TRBJ2-1; D not resolved. The CDR3 runs to 13 residues. Trimming left V 3 bases short and J 7 bases short, with 10 bases between.

The chain employs TRBV6-6 and TRBJ1-1; no clear D gene. Germline CDR1 reads MNHNY; CDR2 reads SVGAGI (reference sequence). CDR3 length equals 13 residues. V lost 3 bases, J lost 4 bases, and 9 bases lay in between. CDR3 in DNA: TGTGCCAGCAGTTATATGGTGAGCACTGAAGCTTTCTTT. Residues: CASSYMVSTEAFF.

The chain links TRBV11-2 to TRBJ1-3, with 7 positions matching TRBD1. CDR3 size: 16 residues. With 4 bases clipped from V and 2 bases from J, the junction kept 8 bases outside the gene matches. Per germline, CDR1 SGHAT and CDR2 FQNNGV. The CDR3 region is CASSSIDRVTGNTIYF. CDR3 in DNA: TGTGCCAGCAGCTCCATCGACAGGGTGACTGGAAACACCATATATTTT.

V and J are TRBV7-8 and TRBJ2-7, with a tentative D call TRBD2 (6 bases). The V end lost 5 bases, the J end lost 7 bases, and 15 bases lay between the germline ends. The CDR3 has 13 amino acids. CDR1 and CDR2 from the germline V gene are SGHVS and FQNEAQ. The CDR3 DNA reads TGTGCCAGCAGCCCGGGGACTCTCGAAGAGCAGTACTTC. Translation gives CASSPGTLEEQYF. Supplemented by reference TRBV7-8 and TRBJ2-7, the full variable domain reads GAGVSQSPRYKVAKRGQDVALRCDPISGHVSLFWYQQALGQGPEFLTYFQNEAQLDKSGLPSDRFFAERPEGSVSTLKIQRTQQEDSAVYLCASSPGTLEEQYFGPGTRLTVT.

This chain links TRBV5-5 with TRBJ2-1, with TRBD1 matching 9 bases. CDR3 size: 15 residues. V gave up 1 base and J gave up 7 bases; unmatched junction bases: 6. CDR1 is SGHKS, CDR2 YYEKEE, per germline (reference sequence). The CDR3: CASSLYLGQGNEQFF. In nucleotides, the CDR3 is TGTGCCAGCAGCTTGTACTTAGGACAGGGGAATGAGCAGTTCTTC. Full variable domain (remainder filled in from reference TRBV5-5 and TRBJ2-1): DAGVTQSPTHLIKTRGQQVTLRCSPISGHKSVSWYQQVLGQGPQFIFQYYEKEERGRGNFPDRFSARQFPNYSSELNVNALLLGDSALYLCASSLYLGQGNEQFFGPGTRLTVL.

This sequence joins TRBV7-9 and TRBJ2-3; TRBD2 aligns across 13 bases. There are 13 residues in the CDR3. Germline assignment: CDR1 SEHNR and CDR2 FQNEAQ (reference sequence). After removal of 8 bases from V and 5 bases from J, the junction contained 1 base not matched to a gene. CDR3 in amino acids: CASGLAGEDTQYF. CDR3 DNA: TGTGCCAGCGGACTAGCGGGAGAAGATACGCAGTATTTT.

This clonotype turned up a few times. Here the CDR3 reads CASCTGTRYGEQYF. CDR3 nucleotide sequence: TGTGCCAGCTGTACCGGGACCCGGTATGGGGAGCAGTACTTC. The chain recombines TRBV7-9 with TRBJ2-7; D tentatively fits TRBD1 or TRBD2 (5 bases each). Germline CDR1 reads SEHNR; CDR2 reads FQNEAQ (reference sequence). Between the trimmed V and J ends, which lost 8 bases and 7 bases, there was a span of 21 bases. The CDR3 is made up of 14 amino acids.

This clonotype was seen repeatedly, ten times or more. This chain joins TRBV12-3 or TRBV12-4 and TRBJ1-2; a possible D gene is TRBD1 (5 bases). V lost 1 base and J lost 8, with 8 bases in between. CDR3 length: 12 residues. CDR3 protein: CASSLGGEGYTF. As DNA, the CDR3 is TGTGCCAGCAGTTTAGGGGGCGAGGGCTACACCTTC.

This clonotype occurred a few times. This chain uses TRBV12-3 or TRBV12-4 with TRBJ2-1, with TRBD1 matching 9 bases. The CDR3 has 12 amino acids. Trimming cost V 6 bases and J 6 bases; bases outside gene matches: 0. The DNA of the CDR3 is TGTGCCAGCAGGACAGGGGGCAATGAGCAGTTCTTC. The encoded protein is CASRTGGNEQFF.

The chain carries TRBV9 and TRBJ2-7, with 7 bases fitting TRBD1. Looked up from germline, CDR1 is SGDLS and CDR2 is YYNGEE. This CDR3 region has 15 residues. The J segment lost 3 bases and the V segment lost 0 bases, leaving 6 bases of the junction unmatched. CDR3 residues: CASSVGQGVLYEQYF. CDR3 nucleotides: TGTGCCAGCAGCGTAGGTCAGGGGGTGCTCTACGAGCAGTACTTC.

This sequence joins TRBV28 and TRBJ1-5, with a tentative D call TRBD1 (5 bases). V was clipped by 5 bases and J by 4 bases, with 12 bases between them. CDR3 length: 14 amino acids. Per germline, CDR1 MDHEN and CDR2 SYDVKM. CDR3 residues: CASSPRQQNQPQHF. The DNA for the CDR3 is TGTGCCAGCAGTCCAAGACAGCAAAATCAGCCCCAGCATTTT.

This chain uses TRBV19 with TRBJ2-1; possible D gene TRBD1, 6 bases. Germline V gene data show CDR1 as LNHDA and CDR2 as SQIVND (reference sequence). The CDR3 has 16 residues. Trimming removed 3 bases from V and 7 bases from J, with 19 bases in between. The CDR3 sequence is CASSMLRGGVGNEQFF. CDR3 nucleotide sequence: TGTGCCAGTAGTATGTTGCGAGGGGGAGTGGGTAATGAGCAGTTCTTC.

The V gene is TRBV29-1, the J gene TRBJ2-7; TRBD2 aligns across 9 bases. CDR1 is SQVTM, CDR2 ANQGSEA, per germline. The junction had 5 bases not matched to a gene; V was cut back by 5 bases and J by 0 bases. The CDR3 contains 14 residues. In DNA form, the CDR3 reads TGCAGCGTTTTCCTAGCGGGGCGCTCCTACGAGCAGTACTTC. This translates into CSVFLAGRSYEQYF.

The sample holds a few counts of this clonotype. V and J are TRBV7-9 and TRBJ2-7, with 7 bases fitting TRBD2. Unmatched junction bases numbered 7, after V lost 0 bases and J lost 8 bases. From germline, CDR1 is SEHNR and CDR2 FQNEAQ (reference sequence). This CDR3 is 14 amino acids long. CDR3 amino acids: CASSLAQILAKQYF. CDR3 nucleotides: TGTGCCAGCAGCTTAGCACAGATACTAGCGAAGCAGTACTTC.

In this sample, this clonotype turned up a few times. V is TRBV20-1 and J is TRBJ2-1; TRBD2 matches at 7 bases. V dropped 5 bases and J dropped 4; count of bases not matched to a gene: 5. The CDR3 extends over 13 amino acids. Germline V lookup: CDR1 DFQATT, CDR2 SNEGSKA (reference sequence). The CDR3 region has the DNA TGCAGTGCTCGGGGGGAGGGATACAATGAGCAGTTCTTC. It specifies CSARGEGYNEQFF.

The chain couples TRBV27 to TRBJ2-1, with D maybe TRBD1 (5 bases). The CDR3 totals 13 residues. The germline V gene encodes CDR1 MNHEY and CDR2 SMNVEV (reference sequence). The V and J ends lost 5 bases and 5 bases respectively, with 10 bases between them. This CDR3 is CASSKDSDNEQFF. The DNA of the CDR3 is TGTGCCAGCAGTAAAGACAGTGACAATGAGCAGTTCTTC.

In this sample, this clonotype turned up a few times. The chain joins TRBV6-5 to TRBJ2-7; TRBD1 is a possible D gene (6 bases). This CDR3 spans 15 amino acids. Germline CDR1 MNHEY, CDR2 SVGAGI. Trimming shortened V by 2 bases and J by 6 bases, and 17 bases separated the two germline ends. The CDR3 region is CASSYGRGQRGEQYF. In nucleotides, the CDR3 is TGTGCCAGCAGTTACGGTCGAGGACAGAGGGGCGAGCAGTACTTC.

This sequence joins TRBV13 and TRBJ1-1; 10 bases are shared with TRBD1. CDR3 size: 15 residues. The germline gives CDR1 PRHDT, CDR2 FYEKMQ (reference sequence). The trim removed 4 bases at V and 5 bases at J, leaving 7 bases unmatched. CDR3 DNA sequence: TGTGCCAGCAGCTCCCAGACAGGGGGCTGGACTGAAGCTTTCTTT. It encodes CASSSQTGGWTEAFF.

This rearrangement joins TRBV7-9 to TRBJ2-7; either TRBD1 or TRBD2 may fit D (5 bases each). CDR1 SEHNR and CDR2 FQNEAQ come from the germline V gene (reference sequence). V was cut by 4 bases and J by 2 bases, with 18 bases left in between. This CDR3 region has 16 residues. CDR3 bases: TGTGCCAGCAGCTCCGTTACGGGACCGAAAACCTACGAGCAGTACTTC. Its protein is CASSSVTGPKTYEQYF.

This sequence joins TRBV15 and TRBJ2-7, with 7 bases matching TRBD2. Germline assignment: CDR1 LNHNV and CDR2 YYDKDF (reference sequence). With V trimmed by 1 base and J by 3 bases, 9 bases remained unmatched. This CDR3 has 16 amino acids. CDR3 DNA sequence: TGTGCCACCAGCAGAGGAGGGAGGGAGGGCCACTACGAGCAGTACTTC. This gives the protein CATSRGGREGHYEQYF.

This chain links TRBV12-3 or TRBV12-4 with TRBJ1-5; 9 nucleotides line up with TRBD1. The CDR3 has 15 amino acids. V dropped 6 bases and J dropped 1; count of bases not matched to a gene: 4. CDR3 residues: CASSYDRGSNQPQHF. CDR3 sequence (DNA): TGTGCCAGCAGCTACGACAGGGGGAGCAATCAGCCCCAGCATTTT.

J is TRBJ1-4 and V is TRBV2; D perhaps matches TRBD1 (6 bases). The CDR3 consists of 17 residues. Trimming pared 6 bases from V and 0 bases from J, leaving 17 bases between. The germline V gene has CDR1 SNHLY and CDR2 FYNNEI. The CDR3 sequence: CASRAGQRPATNEKLFF. The CDR3 DNA is TGTGCCAGCAGAGCCGGACAGAGACCAGCAACTAATGAAAAACTGTTTTTT.

This chain joins TRBV27 and TRBJ1-1, with unresolved D. From germline, CDR1 is MNHEY and CDR2 SMNVEV (reference sequence). This CDR3 contains 14 residues. Trimming cost V 8 bases and J 1 base, with 14 bases left between them. DNA of the CDR3: TGTGCCAGCGGAATCTTATCGGGGAACACTGAAGCTTTCTTT. This encodes CASGILSGNTEAFF.